What follows is one T cell receptor beta chain and its context. The antigen remains undetermined. Sampled blood was obtained at baseline, cycle 4 day 1, and cycle 7 day 1. The data originate from a study of OX40 agonist ivuxolimab in advanced cancers. Study-wide results and limits: Among patients with partial responses at 0.1-3.0 mg/kg, clonal expansion was among the lowest. Low normalized T-cell clonal expansion was additionally recorded for some nonresponders. Expanded clones tended on average to be more numerous among CD8+ T cells than CD4+.

TCRdb's copy holds only in-frame clones and misses some; the assay was immunoSEQ multiplex PCR. The repertoire includes 28,000 or so clones, roughly nine tenths of them detected once, and roughly 40% sits in the top ten. Trimming cost V 5 bases and J 4 bases, with 12 bases left between them. The length of the CDR3 is 15 residues. The germline gives CDR1 LNHDA, CDR2 SQIVND (reference sequence). This TCR was recovered from an adult with an advanced solid tumor such as melanoma, head and neck, liver or kidney cancer. The sample here was CD4+ or CD8+ T cells sorted from blood, taken in a trial of the OX40 agonist ivuxolimab. The rearrangement joins TRBV19 to TRBJ2-6; tentatively, D is TRBD1 (6 bases). CDR3 region: CASSLQGSGANVLTF. CDR3 nucleotides: TGTGCCAGTAGTCTACAGGGATCCGGGGCCAACGTCCTGACTTTC.